The sequence of this TCR beta chain was determined in a study of vaccination and CD4 T cells after COVID-19. As to time point: late sampling 161 to 241 days after vaccination in three convalescent patients. V lost 6 bases to trimming and J lost 4 bases; unmatched junction nucleotides: 7. The length of the CDR3 is 16 residues. CDR1 and CDR2 (germline): MNHEY, SMNVEV (reference sequence). This clonotype turned up a few times. Via MiXCR, TCRdb re-called the PCR reads, giving one row per CDR3 protein. This table has tens of thousands of distinct CDR3 sequences, approximately 49% appearing once. This clonotype was sampled from a human donor who had recovered from COVID-19. The input for sequencing was CD4+ T cells from blood, taken about 7 months after SARS-CoV-2 vaccination. This chain links TRBV27 with TRBJ2-1; 12 bases align to TRBD2. The DNA for the CDR3 is TGTGCCAGCAGCCTGAGGGGACTAGCGGGTTACAATGAGCAGTTCTTC. Its protein is CASSLRGLAGYNEQFF.